Following are 17 T cell receptor beta chains from one sample sequenced in a study of cytomegalovirus exposure and HLA in healthy donors. PCR used 60 Vbeta primers and 13 Jbeta primers. Sequencing used immunoSEQ multiplex PCR; TCRdb keeps in-frame clones, though not all of them. Here the sample spans some 180,000 clones, over 75% being singletons. Material: PBMCs. The receptors come from a male donor in good health and CMV-seronegative.

This CDR3 reads CASTHAGGTGELFF. The CDR3 coding sequence is TGTGCCAGCACCCATGCAGGGGGTACCGGGGAGCTGTTTTTT. The J gene is TRBJ2-2, the V gene TRBV11-2; 7 nucleotides agree with TRBD1. V shed 7 bases, J shed 5 bases, and the junction held 7 bases outside the gene matches. In germline, CDR1 is SGHAT, CDR2 FQNNGV. The CDR3 is made up of 14 amino acids.

In this sample, this clone turned up once. This rearrangement joins TRBV30 to TRBJ2-6; 7 bases are a match to TRBD2. V lost 5 bases, J lost 1 base, and 2 bases stayed unmatched. The CDR3 consists of 14 residues. Germline V gives CDR1 GTSNPN, CDR2 SVGIG (reference sequence). The CDR3 bases are TGTGCCTGGTACGGGGGGTCTGGGGCCAACGTCCTGACTTTC. Amino acids: CAWYGGSGANVLTF.

The rearrangement links TRBV2 to TRBJ1-6; 7 nucleotides align to TRBD1. This CDR3 contains 14 residues. J gave up 7 bases and V 6 bases, and 6 bases lay outside the gene matches. Per germline, CDR1 SNHLY and CDR2 FYNNEI. The CDR3 here is CASSGTVRNSPLHF. CDR3 in DNA: TGTGCCAGCAGCGGGACAGTCAGGAATTCACCCCTCCACTTT.

V gene TRBV19 combines with J gene TRBJ1-1; D perhaps matches TRBD1 (6 bases). CDR3 length: 15 residues. Trimming removed 6 bases from V and 2 bases from J, with 16 bases in between. The germline CDR1 and CDR2 sequences are LNHDA and SQIVND (reference sequence). CDR3 loop: CASSTTGTVNTEAFF. The CDR3 nucleotides read TGTGCCAGTAGCACCACAGGGACGGTAAACACTGAAGCTTTCTTT.

This clone was detected once. CDR3: CSTMDREPPSYNEQFF. The CDR3 DNA sequence: TGCAGCACTATGGACAGGGAGCCCCCCTCCTACAATGAGCAGTTCTTC. The rearrangement joins TRBV29-1 to TRBJ2-1, with 8 bases aligning to TRBD1. The germline V gene has CDR1 SQVTM and CDR2 ANQGSEA. Unmatched junction bases numbered 12, after V lost 8 bases and J lost 0 bases. The CDR3 covers 16 residues.

The chain joins TRBV2 to TRBJ1-2; possible D gene TRBD1, 6 bases. V was cut by 7 bases and J by 6 bases, with 18 bases left in between. CDR3 length: 14 amino acids. Germline assignment: CDR1 SNHLY and CDR2 FYNNEI. The CDR3 DNA follows: TGTGCCAGCAACGACGGCGGGGGCGGGAATGGCTACACCTTC. Residues: CASNDGGGGNGYTF.

The chain links TRBV18 to TRBJ1-2; 8 bases fit TRBD1. The germline CDR1 and CDR2 sequences are KGHSH and LQKENI. The CDR3 length is 16 residues. With V trimmed by 2 bases and J by 8 bases, 13 bases remained unmatched. As DNA, the CDR3 is TGTGCCAGCTCACCAAATACCCAGGGGGCTTATCCGGGCTACACCTTC. It is translated as CASSPNTQGAYPGYTF.

This clone showed up just a few times. The chain recombines TRBV5-1 with TRBJ2-7, with TRBD2 identical over 7 bases. With V trimmed by 0 bases and J by 2 bases, 8 bases remained unmatched. Germline V gene lookup returns CDR1 SGHRS and CDR2 YFSETQ. There are 16 residues in the CDR3. The DNA of the CDR3 is TGCGCCAGCAGCTTGGCTCAGCGGGCGGGGGCCTACGAGCAGTACTTC. Translation gives CASSLAQRAGAYEQYF.

The J gene is TRBJ2-5, the V gene TRBV7-7, with 9 bases identical to TRBD1. CDR1 is SSHAT, CDR2 FNYEAQ, per germline (reference sequence). CDR3 length: 17 amino acids. Trimming removed 0 bases from V and 5 bases from J; junction bases left unmatched: 10. CDR3 in amino acids: CASSLASLGTGTETQYF. CDR3 DNA sequence: TGTGCCAGCAGCTTAGCGAGCCTCGGGACAGGGACGGAGACCCAGTACTTC.

This rearrangement joins TRBV7-8 to TRBJ1-2; TRBD1 matches at 9 bases. CDR3 length: 17 amino acids. V trimming: 5 bases; J trimming: 1 base; junction bases outside the gene matches: 11. CDR1 is SGHVS and CDR2 is FQNEAQ in the germline V gene. CDR3 residues: CASSQRDRVPLNYGYTF. Here the CDR3 DNA reads TGTGCCAGCAGCCAAAGGGACAGGGTGCCCCTTAACTATGGCTACACCTTC.

J is TRBJ1-2 and V is TRBV6-4; D unclear. Germline lookup yields CDR1 MRHNA and CDR2 SNTAGT. V was shortened by 7 bases and J by 2 bases, with 17 bases between the two germline ends. This CDR3 comprises 15 residues. The CDR3 coding sequence is TGTGCCAGCACTATAAGGAGGGCCTTAAACTATGGCTACACCTTC. Its translation is CASTIRRALNYGYTF.

J is TRBJ1-1 and V is TRBV6-5; no definite D call. Germline CDR1 reads MNHEY; CDR2 reads SVGAGI. Trimming took off 6 bases at V and 5 bases at J, with 19 bases between the two ends. CDR3 length: 15 amino acids. This CDR3 is CASRGAVGRGTEAFF. The CDR3 coding sequence is TGTGCCAGCAGAGGCGCCGTGGGAAGAGGGACTGAAGCTTTCTTT.

This clone was counted once. The chain combines TRBV27 with TRBJ2-7, with a possible D match to TRBD1 (5 bases). Trimming cost V 6 bases and J 2 bases, with 14 bases left between them. The CDR3 covers 14 residues. Germline V CDR1 and CDR2: MNHEY, SMNVEV (reference sequence). CDR3 protein: CASRKGPSTYEQYF. CDR3 nucleotide sequence: TGTGCCAGCAGAAAGGGGCCGAGTACCTACGAGCAGTACTTC.

This rearrangement joins TRBV19 to TRBJ1-2; possibly TRBD1 for D (5 bases). Trimming cost V 7 bases and J 5 bases, with 17 bases left between them. Germline V gene lookup returns CDR1 LNHDA and CDR2 SQIVND (reference sequence). The CDR3 covers 14 residues. The CDR3 sequence: CASTDGGRGYGYTF. In DNA form, the CDR3 reads TGTGCCAGTACCGACGGGGGAAGAGGGTATGGCTACACCTTC. The whole variable domain, remainder taken from reference TRBV19 and TRBJ1-2, is DGGITQSPKYLFRKEGQNVTLSCEQNLNHDAMYWYRQDPGQGLRLIYYSQIVNDFQKGDIAEGYSVSREKKESFPLTVTSAQKNPTAFYLCASTDGGRGYGYTFGSGTRLTVV.

The chain uses TRBV19 and TRBJ1-2, with no clear D. This CDR3 is built from 14 residues. V lost 6 bases and J 5 bases, leaving 16 bases between the germline ends. Germline V gene lookup returns CDR1 LNHDA and CDR2 SQIVND (reference sequence). This CDR3 reads CASRFERGDYGYTF. As DNA, the CDR3 is TGTGCCAGTAGGTTCGAGCGCGGGGATTATGGCTACACCTTC. Variable domain in full (rest from reference TRBV19 and TRBJ1-2): DGGITQSPKYLFRKEGQNVTLSCEQNLNHDAMYWYRQDPGQGLRLIYYSQIVNDFQKGDIAEGYSVSREKKESFPLTVTSAQKNPTAFYLCASRFERGDYGYTFGSGTRLTVV.

This clone turned up a few times. This chain joins TRBV5-5 and TRBJ2-1; tentatively, D is TRBD2 (5 bases). This CDR3 is built from 12 residues. Germline CDR1 reads SGHKS; CDR2 reads YYEKEE (reference sequence). V was cut by 4 bases and J by 10 bases, with 12 bases left in between. The CDR3 is CASSPGSREQFF. CDR3 in DNA: TGTGCCAGCAGCCCGGGATCCAGGGAGCAGTTCTTC.

This chain uses TRBV4-3 with TRBJ2-7; 8 bases map to TRBD1. CDR3 length: 14 residues. Germline V gene lookup returns CDR1 LGHNA and CDR2 YSLEER. V lost 4 bases and J lost 3; bases outside the gene matches: 5. In nucleotides, the CDR3 is TGCGCCAGCAGCCCTTGGACAGGGAGCTACGAGCAGTACTTC. Translated, it gives CASSPWTGSYEQYF.